These 21 T cell receptor beta chains originate from one sample sequenced in a study of T cell clonality in common variable immunodeficiency. Assay used: immunoSEQ multiplex PCR; TCRdb lists only in-frame clones, some missing. The sample has 35,000 to 50,000 clones, none seen only once. The sample consisted of peripheral blood mononuclear cells. The receptors stem from a person aged 18-70 years in good health.

At least ten counts were recorded for this clone. The missing CDR3 end, 3 residues past where the read stops, is filled in from the germline J gene. The V and J genes are TRBV10-3 and TRBJ1-4, with D unclear. The CDR3 is made up of 14 amino acids. Trimming stripped 0 bases from V and 6 bases from J, with 8 bases between. Per germline, CDR1 ENHRY and CDR2 SYGVKD. The CDR3 bases that were read are TGTGCCATCAGTGAGTCAGCCCAATATGAAAAA. Translation: CAISESAQYEK. The full-length CDR3 reads as CAISESAQYEKLFF.

This clone was seen repeatedly, ten times or more. The read stops 3 residues short of the end of the CDR3; the missing end is completed from the germline J gene. The rearrangement joins TRBV5-4 to TRBJ2-1; D unclear. This CDR3 contains 12 residues. Germline V gene lookup returns CDR1 SGHNT and CDR2 YYREEE (reference sequence). V lost 1 base and J 7 bases, leaving 6 bases between the germline ends. Here the CDR3 reads CASSLSVNEQFF. The CDR3 bases that were read are TGTGCCAGCAGCTTGTCAGTTAATGAG.

This clone was seen many times. The read ends 3 residues shy of where the CDR3 ends; the end is completed using the germline J gene. J is TRBJ2-5 and V is TRBV2, with 9 positions matching TRBD2. The CDR3 is made up of 15 amino acids. The germline V gene has CDR1 SNHLY and CDR2 FYNNEI. V lost 6 bases to trimming and J lost 1 base; unmatched junction nucleotides: 6. The part of the CDR3 DNA that was read is TGTGCCAGCAGGGGAGGACTAGCGTCCCAAGAGACC. As protein: CASRGGLASQET. The full CDR3 protein is CASRGGLASQETQYF.

Many counts were recorded for this clone. With the read ending 3 residues before the CDR3 end, the germline J gene is used to fill in that end. V gene TRBV7-3 combines with J gene TRBJ1-1, with D perhaps matching TRBD1 (6 bases). The CDR3 is 17 amino acids. From germline, CDR1 is SGHTA and CDR2 FQGTGA. Trimming pared 5 bases from V and 1 base from J, leaving 20 bases between. The CDR3 DNA, read in part, is TGTGCCAGCAGCCTTTCAACTAACAGGGAAAGGAACACTGAA. It translates to CASSLSTNRERNTE. The whole CDR3 region reads CASSLSTNRERNTEAFF.

This clone has ten or more counts. The CDR3 end is not reached by the read, which stops 3 residues before it; the germline J gene fills it in. The V gene is TRBV5-1, the J gene TRBJ2-3; 9 bases match TRBD2. Germline loops: CDR1 SGHRS, CDR2 YFSETQ. This CDR3 region has 16 residues. The V segment lost 5 bases and the J segment 2 bases; nucleotides outside the gene matches: 9. The CDR3: CASSLGTSSYTDTQYF. The CDR3 bases that were read are TGCGCCAGCAGTCTTGGGACTAGCTCGTACACAGATACG. Together with reference TRBV5-1 and TRBJ2-3, the CDR3 gives the full variable domain: KAGVTQTPRYLIKTRGQQVTLSCSPISGHRSVSWYQQTPGQGLQFLFEYFSETQRNKGNFPGRFSGRQFSNSRSEMNVSTLELGDSALYLCASSLGTSSYTDTQYFGPGTRLTVL.

This clone came up many times. The read halts 3 residues ahead of the CDR3 end, with the missing end drawn from the germline J gene. The rearrangement uses TRBV28 and TRBJ1-1, with 8 bases identical to TRBD1. Germline V gives CDR1 MDHEN, CDR2 SYDVKM. J lost 4 bases, V lost 7 bases, and 8 bases had no gene match. CDR3 length equals 14 residues. The CDR3 bases that were read are TGTGCCAGCATCAGGGGGCGACTGGTCACTGAA. Translated: CASIRGRLVTE. The full CDR3 sequence reads CASIRGRLVTEAFF. The variable domain in full, completed from reference TRBV28 and TRBJ1-1, reads DVKVTQSSRYLVKRTGEKVFLECVQDMDHENMFWYRQDPGLGLRLIYFSYDVKMKEKGDIPEGYSVSREKKERFSLILESASTNQTSMYLCASIRGRLVTEAFFGQGTRLTVV.

Ten or more counts support this clone. The read gets to within 3 residues of the CDR3 end, and the germline J gene fills in the rest. V gene TRBV11-3 combines with J gene TRBJ2-7; D might be TRBD1 (5 bases). With 1 base removed from V and 4 bases from J, the gap between germline ends came to 8 bases. Germline CDR1 SGHNT, CDR2 YENEEA. The CDR3 loop spans 13 amino acids. CDR3 sequence reads: CASSLARAYEQYF. The covered CDR3 bases are TGTGCCAGCAGCTTAGCCAGGGCATACGAG.

This clone came up many times. The read comes to an end 3 residues before the CDR3 does, leaving the germline J gene to fill in the end. V gene TRBV13 combines with J gene TRBJ2-5; no firm D call. Germline-derived CDR1 and CDR2 are PRHDT and FYEKMQ (reference sequence). This CDR3 has 14 residues. Trimming stripped 1 base from V and 4 bases from J, with 10 bases between. The sequenced CDR3 bases are TGTGCCAGCAGCTTAGTGGCCGAAGGAGAGACC. As protein: CASSLVAEGET. The CDR3, in full, reads CASSLVAEGETQYF.

This clone has a count of ten or more. Coverage ceases 3 residues before the CDR3 finishes, and the germline J gene fills in the end. The rearrangement joins TRBV10-3 to TRBJ1-2, with TRBD1 matching over 8 bases. The V segment lost 7 bases and the J segment 7 bases; nucleotides outside the gene matches: 17. CDR3 length equals 16 residues. Germline-derived CDR1 and CDR2 are ENHRY and SYGVKD. The CDR3 spells CAITGGYRGESLGYTF. CDR3 DNA (partial): TGTGCCATCACGGGGGGCTACAGGGGGGAGTCGCTTGGC.

The sample holds many counts of this clone. From the germline J gene comes the end of the CDR3, since the read stops 3 residues before it. The rearrangement joins TRBV5-4 to TRBJ2-2; a weak D match, TRBD2 (6 bases). The germline V and J ends were trimmed by 4 bases and 6 bases, with 16 bases remaining between them. Germline lookup yields CDR1 SGHNT and CDR2 YYREEE (reference sequence). The CDR3 has 15 residues. The sequenced part of the CDR3 DNA is TGTGCCAGCAGCCCGGACGCTAGCGTCTCCGGGGAG. Its protein is CASSPDASVSGE. The entire CDR3 protein is CASSPDASVSGELFF.

The table lists this clone with a few counts. The read gets to within 3 residues of the CDR3 end, and the germline J gene fills in the rest. The chain combines TRBV25-1 with TRBJ2-3; possible D gene TRBD2, 6 bases. Trimming took 6 bases from V and 1 from J, leaving 20 bases between them. From germline, CDR1 is MGHDK and CDR2 SYGVNS. The CDR3 length is 17 residues. CDR3 bases read: TGTGCCAGCAGGCCCGGGTTCGAGCGGAGGGGCACAGATACG. Translation: CASRPGFERRGTDT. The entire CDR3 protein is CASRPGFERRGTDTQYF.

The table lists this clone with many counts. Sequencing ends 3 residues short of the CDR3 end; the germline J gene provides the rest. The chain combines TRBV6-1 with TRBJ2-1, with D tentatively TRBD2 (6 bases). Trimming stripped 1 base from V and 2 bases from J, with 9 bases between. Germline assignment: CDR1 MNHNS and CDR2 SASEGT. This CDR3 contains 15 residues. CDR3 DNA, as far as it was read: TGTGCCAGCAGTGAAGAGCGGGTCCCCTACAATGAG. Protein product: CASSEERVPYNE. The full CDR3 is CASSEERVPYNEQFF.

This clone has ten or more counts. Read coverage stops 3 residues before the CDR3 terminus; the germline J gene supplies the remainder. The genes are TRBV5-1 and TRBJ1-1, with D possibly TRBD1 on 5 matching bases. Trimming shortened V by 2 bases and J by 1 base, and 15 bases separated the two germline ends. The CDR3 consists of 16 residues. CDR1 and CDR2 from the germline V gene are SGHRS and YFSETQ. CDR3 region: CASSFVGGRKNTEAFF. The sequenced CDR3 bases are TGCGCCAGCAGCTTCGTGGGGGGACGGAAGAACACTGAA.

This clone was observed at least ten times. The read terminates 3 residues ahead of where the CDR3 ends, so the germline J gene completes it. The chain links TRBV7-9 to TRBJ1-2, with D tentatively TRBD1 (6 bases). The CDR3 runs to 15 residues. The V end was cut by 7 bases, the J end by 5 bases, with 20 bases between. Per the germline V gene, CDR1 is SEHNR and CDR2 is FQNEAQ (reference sequence). The part of the CDR3 DNA that was read is TGTGCCAGCACCCGTTTTGGGGGGGCGGGGTATGGC. Protein product: CASTRFGGAGYG. The whole CDR3 protein is CASTRFGGAGYGYTF.

This clone was observed at least ten times. The read halts 3 residues ahead of the CDR3 end, with the missing end drawn from the germline J gene. J is TRBJ2-7 and V is TRBV5-6, with a tentative D call TRBD2 (7 bases). The CDR3 has 14 residues. The germline gives CDR1 SGHDT, CDR2 YYEEEE. V was shortened by 4 bases and J by 2 bases, with 13 bases between the two germline ends. This CDR3 is CASSPGGRPYEQYF. Incomplete CDR3 DNA: TGTGCCAGCAGCCCGGGGGGCAGGCCCTACGAG.

This clone has a count of ten or more. Read sequence stops 3 residues before the CDR3 end, and the germline J gene provides the missing end. The gene calls are TRBV3-1 (or the pseudogene TRBV3-2) and TRBJ2-2; the D is unclear. The CDR3 extends over 12 amino acids. CDR1 and CDR2 from the germline V gene are LGHDT and YNNKEL (reference sequence). V was pared by 3 bases and J by 10 bases, with 9 bases between. The CDR3 DNA, read in part, is TGTGCCAGCAGCCAGGCTGCTGCGGAG. It translates to CASSQAAAE. The full CDR3 reads CASSQAAAELFF.

Ten or more counts support this clone. The observed sequence ends 3 residues before the CDR3 terminus, with the missing tail filled in from the germline J gene. The chain is built from TRBV2 and TRBJ1-5, with a possible D match to TRBD1 (6 bases). V dropped 10 bases and J dropped 1 base, with 17 bases sitting between them. Per the germline V gene, CDR1 is SNHLY and CDR2 is FYNNEI. The CDR3 contains 15 residues. CDR3 protein: CATKLDSSSNQPQHF. The sequenced CDR3 bases are TGTGCCACCAAATTGGACAGTTCGAGCAATCAGCCC.

Many counts were recorded for this clone. The read ends 3 residues early relative to the CDR3; the germline J gene fills the gap. The rearrangement joins TRBV12-3 or TRBV12-4 to TRBJ2-7, with TRBD1 identical over 10 bases. This CDR3 spans 14 amino acids. J lost 3 bases, V lost 6 bases, and 5 bases had no gene match. The CDR3 protein is CASSLRDRGYEQYF. Partial CDR3 DNA: TGTGCCAGCAGCCTCCGGGACAGGGGCTACGAG.

This clone was seen at least ten times. The DNA ends 3 residues before the CDR3 does, and the rest of the CDR3 is filled in from the germline J gene. The chain joins TRBV5-1 to TRBJ2-1, with D perhaps matching TRBD1 or TRBD2 (6 bases each). V was trimmed by 1 base and J by 8 bases, leaving 16 bases between them. CDR1 SGHRS and CDR2 YFSETQ come from the germline V gene. The length of the CDR3 is 15 residues. This CDR3 reads CASSLSGRTVHEQFF. CDR3 DNA, as far as it was read: TGCGCCAGCAGCTTGTCAGGGAGGACAGTCCATGAG. Full variable domain (missing parts from reference TRBV5-1 and TRBJ2-1): KAGVTQTPRYLIKTRGQQVTLSCSPISGHRSVSWYQQTPGQGLQFLFEYFSETQRNKGNFPGRFSGRQFSNSRSEMNVSTLELGDSALYLCASSLSGRTVHEQFFGPGTRLTVL.

This clone was counted many times. Coverage ceases 3 residues before the CDR3 finishes, and the germline J gene fills in the end. V and J are TRBV27 and TRBJ2-2; D remains ambiguous. Trimming pared 2 bases from V and 0 bases from J, leaving 10 bases between. The CDR3 sequence is 16 residues long. Germline CDR1 MNHEY, CDR2 SMNVEV (reference sequence). CDR3 DNA, as far as it was read: TGTGCCAGCAGTTTAGCCCAGACTGCGAACACCGGGGAG. Translating it yields CASSLAQTANTGE. The whole CDR3 is CASSLAQTANTGELFF.

In this sample, this clone turned up many times. The read terminates 3 residues before the CDR3 end, so the remaining end is supplied by the germline J gene. This rearrangement joins TRBV30 to TRBJ2-1; no firm D call. V dropped 2 bases and J dropped 8 bases, with 10 bases sitting between them. CDR3 size: 12 residues. From germline, CDR1 is GTSNPN and CDR2 SVGIG (reference sequence). CDR3 bases read: TGTGCCTGGAGTAGCTACCCCGATGAG. Translating gives CAWSSYPDE. The whole CDR3 protein is CAWSSYPDEQFF.